These T cell receptor beta chains were read from a single sample in a study of blood T cell repertoires in COVID-19. This table comes from immunoSEQ multiplex PCR, and its TCRdb copy is limited to in-frame clones, with some not included. The profile covers 95,000 to 150,000 clones, with 79% appearing a single time and 3% to 4.5% taken by the ten largest. Sequencing was carried out using peripheral blood. Receptors were obtained from a woman of 80 years or more with acute or convalescent COVID-19. Both conserved end residues are trimmed from each CDR3. A D gene is named only where the DNA matches it firmly.

v_gene: TRBV2
j_gene: TRBJ1-6
d_gene: TRBD1
CDR3aa: ASTEGQVMRSPLH

v_gene: TRBV30
j_gene: TRBJ1-2
d_gene: -
CDR3aa: AWSVLSRVHGYT

v_gene: TRBV2
j_gene: TRBJ2-7
d_gene: -
CDR3aa: ASTLSGPHEQY

v_gene: TRBV7-3
j_gene: TRBJ2-1
d_gene: -
CDR3aa: ASSYQVGVEYNEQF

v_gene: TRBV28
j_gene: TRBJ1-1
d_gene: TRBD1
CDR3aa: ASSLPSRRGTV

v_gene: TRBV7-3
j_gene: TRBJ2-3
d_gene: TRBD2
CDR3aa: ASSLTSGGAGDTQY

v_gene: TRBV28
j_gene: TRBJ1-5
d_gene: -
CDR3aa: ASSLGQGNQPQH

v_gene: TRBV29-1
j_gene: TRBJ1-2
d_gene: TRBD1
CDR3aa: SVLGTGGNYGYT

v_gene: TRBV7-2
j_gene: TRBJ2-7
d_gene: -
CDR3aa: ASSSFPAVLGEQY

v_gene: TRBV30
j_gene: TRBJ1-4
d_gene: -
CDR3aa: AWSGRRQSSTNEKLF

v_gene: TRBV5-1
j_gene: TRBJ1-1
d_gene: -
CDR3aa: ASSADKLGAF

v_gene: TRBV18
j_gene: TRBJ2-4
d_gene: TRBD1
CDR3aa: ASSPGTGGLNIQY

v_gene: TRBV11-2
j_gene: TRBJ2-7
d_gene: TRBD2
CDR3aa: ASSLSGLAGGTSSYEQY

v_gene: TRBV5-1
j_gene: TRBJ2-7
d_gene: TRBD2
CDR3aa: ASSFRTSGITYSYEQY

v_gene: TRBV7-8
j_gene: TRBJ2-5
d_gene: TRBD2
CDR3aa: ASSLTTSGSNQETQY

v_gene: TRBV27
j_gene: TRBJ2-2
d_gene: TRBD2
CDR3aa: ASSLSILLAGFGGELF

v_gene: TRBV5-4
j_gene: TRBJ2-2
d_gene: TRBD1
CDR3aa: ASSGGQGARTGELF

v_gene: TRBV3-1/TRBV3-2
j_gene: TRBJ2-3
d_gene: TRBD2
CDR3aa: ASSQTLLAGRGDTQY

v_gene: TRBV7-9
j_gene: TRBJ1-1
d_gene: -
CDR3aa: ASSSSPPRANTEAF

v_gene: TRBV2
j_gene: TRBJ2-5
d_gene: TRBD2
CDR3aa: ASSDGWSGGRQETQY

v_gene: TRBV30
j_gene: TRBJ2-3
d_gene: TRBD2
CDR3aa: AWSPLAGGVDTQY

v_gene: TRBV5-4
j_gene: TRBJ1-1
d_gene: TRBD1
CDR3aa: ASGQGNTEAF

v_gene: TRBV12-3/TRBV12-4
j_gene: TRBJ1-2
d_gene: TRBD1
CDR3aa: ASSLTGNYGYT

v_gene: TRBV19
j_gene: TRBJ1-1
d_gene: -
CDR3aa: ASSLRVGHNTEAF

v_gene: TRBV5-1
j_gene: TRBJ2-7
d_gene: TRBD2
CDR3aa: ASSTSAGAYEQY

v_gene: TRBV18
j_gene: TRBJ1-2
d_gene: -
CDR3aa: ASSGVTGPSGYGYT

v_gene: TRBV5-1
j_gene: TRBJ2-5
d_gene: TRBD2
CDR3aa: ASSRRLAEETQY

v_gene: TRBV19
j_gene: TRBJ2-1
d_gene: TRBD2
CDR3aa: ASSSRRELNEQF

v_gene: TRBV18
j_gene: TRBJ2-3
d_gene: TRBD2
CDR3aa: ASSLSGSADTQY

v_gene: TRBV7-9
j_gene: TRBJ2-2
d_gene: TRBD1
CDR3aa: ASSLNRGTGRDTGELF

v_gene: TRBV6-2/TRBV6-3
j_gene: TRBJ1-1
d_gene: -
CDR3aa: ASSYYTSGTEAF

v_gene: TRBV5-4
j_gene: TRBJ2-3
d_gene: -
CDR3aa: ASSSDAGTPVGTDTQY

v_gene: TRBV7-3
j_gene: TRBJ2-5
d_gene: TRBD2
CDR3aa: ASSPRGGGFETQY